The T cell receptor (beta chain) described here comes from a study of blood T cell repertoires in COVID-19. Germline CDR1 is MNHEY and CDR2 is SMNVEV (reference sequence). This CDR3 has 13 residues. Trimming removed 3 bases from V and 5 bases from J, with 10 bases in between. Source study methods: Using reference gene primer amplification, nucleated cell counts were estimated. Produced via immunoSEQ multiplex PCR; TCRdb's table is partial and in-frame only. The V and J calls and clone size are taken from that table; D and trimming were inferred from the DNA. This table holds about 220,000 clones, 84% found once.

Sequenced: peripheral blood. The chain couples TRBV27 to TRBJ1-2; no clear D gene. This receptor was obtained from a middle-aged man who had recovered from COVID-19. The CDR3 here is CASSFRGRYGYTF. The CDR3 nucleotides read TGTGCCAGCAGTTTTCGCGGGAGGTATGGCTACACCTTC.